These T cell receptor beta chains were read from a single sample in a study of blood T cell repertoires in COVID-19. The assay was immunoSEQ multiplex PCR, and TCRdb's table has in-frame clones only and misses some. The profile covers approximately 300,000 clones, with over 75% appearing a single time and 1% taken by the ten largest. The sample taken for sequencing was peripheral blood. The receptors here all came from a man aged 50 to 59 with active or convalescent COVID-19. CDR3s include the opening cysteine and the closing phenylalanine or tryptophan. Fields, in order: D gene, V gene, clone size, J gene, CDR3 DNA, CDR3 protein. A D gene is named only where the DNA matches it firmly. Size values are once, few and many counts, or a class for expanded clones, and some rows have none.

.	TRBV15	.	TRBJ2-1	TGTGCCACCAGCAGAGATCCTTCTTCCAATGAGCAGTTCTTC	CATSRDPSSNEQFF
.	TRBV19	.	TRBJ1-1	TGTGCCAGTAGCTTCTCGGACAGAGCGAACACTGAAGCTTTCTTT	CASSFSDRANTEAFF
.	TRBV5-1	.	TRBJ1-2	TGCGCCAGCAGCTTGGCCGGTTTACAGCGGAGCTACACCTTC	CASSLAGLQRSYTF
TRBD2	TRBV4-1	.	TRBJ2-2	TGCGCCAGCAGGCCCGGGACTAGAGACACCGGGGAGCTGTTTTTT	CASRPGTRDTGELFF
TRBD1	TRBV5-5	.	TRBJ1-2	TGTGCCAGCATTCTATCTCCGGGACAGAGAACTAACTATGGCTACACCTTC	CASILSPGQRTNYGYTF
TRBD1	TRBV28	.	TRBJ1-4	TGTGCCAGCAGGGGGACAGTCCCCAGGGAAAAACTGTTTTTT	CASRGTVPREKLFF
TRBD1	TRBV15	.	TRBJ1-1	TGTGCCACCAGCGTACACGACAGGGGGAACACTGAAGCTTTCTTT	CATSVHDRGNTEAFF
TRBD2	TRBV2	.	TRBJ2-3	TGTGCCAGCAGTGGACTGGGGGGGATCTTGTATACGCAGTATTTT	CASSGLGGILYTQYF
TRBD1	TRBV28	.	TRBJ1-1	TGTGCCAGCAGTTCAGGGGGCCACGAGGAGAACACTGAAGCTTTCTTT	CASSSGGHEENTEAFF
.	TRBV19	.	TRBJ1-2	TGTGCCAGTAGTATAAAAGGGAGCTATGGCTACACCTTC	CASSIKGSYGYTF
TRBD1	TRBV29-1	.	TRBJ1-5	TGCAGCCCCCCAGAGGCAGGACAGGGAGATCCTATTAAGAATCAGCCCCAGCATTTT	CSPPEAGQGDPIKNQPQHF
TRBD2	TRBV27	.	TRBJ2-7	TGTGCCAGCAGTTCGCCCACTAGCGGGGGAACCTACGAGCAGTACTTC	CASSSPTSGGTYEQYF
.	TRBV6-5	.	TRBJ2-5	TGTGCCAGCAGCCTACAGGGAGCAGCACAAGAGACCCAGTACTTC	CASSLQGAAQETQYF
.	TRBV18	.	TRBJ1-2	TGTGCCAGCTCACCCCGTGCGGGAAGGGACTATGGCTACACCTTC	CASSPRAGRDYGYTF
.	TRBV3-1/TRBV3-2	.	TRBJ1-5	TGTGCCAGCAGCCGTGGCCAGGCGTTCCAGCCCCAGCATTTT	CASSRGQAFQPQHF
TRBD2	TRBV13	.	TRBJ2-7	TGTGCCAGCAGCTCCAGACTAGCGGGAGTTTACGAGCAGTACTTC	CASSSRLAGVYEQYF
.	TRBV6-1	.	TRBJ1-6	TGTGCCAGCAGTGAAGCCACGGGGTATCTGCGGGATTCACCCCTCCACTTT	CASSEATGYLRDSPLHF
TRBD1	TRBV7-8	.	TRBJ2-7	TGTGCCAGCAGCTCGACAGGGTCCTACGAGCAGTACTTC	CASSSTGSYEQYF
.	TRBV29-1	.	TRBJ2-5	TGCAGCGTTGTCCAGATCTCAAACCAAGAGACCCAGTACTTC	CSVVQISNQETQYF
.	TRBV30	.	TRBJ1-4	TGTGCCTGGAGACCGAGGGGGACTAATGAAAAACTGTTTTTT	CAWRPRGTNEKLFF
.	TRBV4-1	.	TRBJ1-4	TGCGCCAGCAGCCAAGAATCGCACAATAATGAAAAACTGTTTTTT	CASSQESHNNEKLFF
.	TRBV4-1	.	TRBJ2-3	TGCGCCAGCAGCCAAGATGTCCCCGTCACAGATACGCAGTATTTT	CASSQDVPVTDTQYF
.	TRBV15	.	TRBJ1-1	TGTGCCAGTAAACAGGGTCTTAACACTGAAGCTTTCTTT	CASKQGLNTEAFF
.	TRBV25-1	.	TRBJ1-1	TGTGCCAGCAGTGAGTCGACTGGAGGGACTCAAGCTTTCTTT	CASSESTGGTQAFF
.	TRBV6-1	.	TRBJ2-7	TGTGCCAGCAGTGAGGGACTCTGGGGCGAGCAGTACTTC	CASSEGLWGEQYF
TRBD1	TRBV2	few	TRBJ2-5	TGTGCCAGCAGTAGGACAGGGAGGTTGGAGACCCAGTACTTC	CASSRTGRLETQYF